These 5 T cell receptor beta chains came from one sample sequenced in a study of T cell responses to AZD1222 COVID-19 vaccine. Assay used: immunoSEQ multiplex PCR; TCRdb lists only in-frame clones, some missing. The sample holds 130,000 or so clones; roughly 90% are singletons and the top ten take about 3%. This specimen was peripheral blood, taken on day 0 of AZD1222 vaccination. These receptors came from an adult in good health.

This chain joins TRBV27 and TRBJ2-1; D is possibly TRBD2 (5 bases). Trimming removed 2 bases at V and 10 bases at J, with 15 bases between. Germline values: CDR1 MNHEY, CDR2 SMNVEV (reference sequence). The CDR3 contains 14 residues. CDR3 nucleotide sequence: TGTGCCAGCAGTTTAAGGAGGCTCCTGGGGGAGCAGTTCTTC. Translating it yields CASSLRRLLGEQFF.

The J gene is TRBJ2-1, the V gene TRBV19; 10 bases align to TRBD1. CDR1 LNHDA and CDR2 SQIVND come from the germline V gene (reference sequence). The CDR3 runs 20 residues. With V trimmed by 3 bases and J by 0 bases, 14 bases remained unmatched. The CDR3 DNA reads TGTGCCAGTAGTATTTCGGGACAGGGGTTTCGGATATCCTCCTACAATGAGCAGTTCTTC. It translates to CASSISGQGFRISSYNEQFF.

This clone has a single count. The J gene is TRBJ1-2, the V gene TRBV6-5; D might be TRBD1 (5 bases). Trimming removed 6 bases at V and 4 bases at J, with 15 bases between. The germline gives CDR1 MNHEY, CDR2 SVGAGI. There are 14 residues in the CDR3. The DNA for the CDR3 is TGTGCCAGCAGGGTGGGACTGAGGCTCTATGGCTACACCTTC. Translation: CASRVGLRLYGYTF.

V usage is TRBV19 and J usage is TRBJ1-4, with a possible D match to TRBD1 (5 bases). The V and J ends lost 5 bases and 0 bases respectively, with 7 bases between them. From germline, CDR1 is LNHDA and CDR2 SQIVND (reference sequence). The CDR3 extends over 14 amino acids. The CDR3 DNA sequence: TGTGCCAGTAGTTTGACAGCAACTAATGAAAAACTGTTTTTT. Encoded protein: CASSLTATNEKLFF. Full variable domain (remainder filled in from reference TRBV19 and TRBJ1-4): DGGITQSPKYLFRKEGQNVTLSCEQNLNHDAMYWYRQDPGQGLRLIYYSQIVNDFQKGDIAEGYSVSREKKESFPLTVTSAQKNPTAFYLCASSLTATNEKLFFGSGTQLSVL.

The rearrangement links TRBV2 to TRBJ2-7; TRBD2 aligns across 11 bases. Per the germline V gene, CDR1 is SNHLY and CDR2 is FYNNEI. CDR3 size: 18 residues. The V segment lost 0 bases and the J segment 1 base; nucleotides outside the gene matches: 8. The chain's CDR3 is CASSEAVLAGGPSYEQYF. The CDR3, as DNA: TGTGCCAGCAGTGAAGCGGTTCTAGCGGGAGGTCCTTCCTACGAGCAGTACTTC. The variable domain in full, with the rest retrieved from reference TRBV2 and TRBJ2-7, is EPEVTQTPSHQVTQMGQEVILRCVPISNHLYFYWYRQILGQKVEFLVSFYNNEISEKSEIFDDQFSVERPDGSNFTLKIRSTKLEDSAMYFCASSEAVLAGGPSYEQYFGPGTRLTVT.